This T cell receptor beta chain was sequenced during a study of graft-versus-host responses after intestinal transplantation. Trimming at V came to 5 bases and at J to 5 bases, leaving 9 bases not matched to a gene. Germline-derived CDR1 and CDR2 are SGHRS and YFSETQ. The CDR3 runs to 17 residues. Sequencing was performed with immunoSEQ multiplex PCR; in TCRdb, only in-frame clones are kept and a portion is missing. Among 55,000 to 70,000 clones listed, under 95% were seen once. The sequencing used PBMCs, collected around 120 days after intestinal transplantation. The source of this sequence is a human patient who received an intestinal transplant, so some T cells may come from the graft donor. The J gene is TRBJ2-5, the V gene TRBV5-1, with TRBD2 matching 16 bases. CDR3 DNA: TGCGCCAGCAGACCCGGGACTAGCGGGGGGGCCTGGGAGACCCAGTACTTC. As protein: CASRPGTSGGAWETQYF.